The source of this T cell receptor (beta chain) is a study of T cell responses to AZD1222 COVID-19 vaccine. A word on this clone: Its antigen remains unknown.

Produced via immunoSEQ multiplex PCR; TCRdb's table is partial and in-frame only. The repertoire includes 100,000 or so clones, around nine tenths of them detected once, and roughly 11% sits in the top ten. Trimming took off 4 bases at V and 2 bases at J, with 12 bases between the two ends. Germline V lookup: CDR1 MNHEY, CDR2 SMNVEV (reference sequence). There are 14 residues in the CDR3. Study results and caveats: Spike-specific TCR breadth and depth rose after two AZD1222 doses.

Investigators merged groups given second doses at roughly 4 or roughly 12 weeks. The V and J genes are TRBV27 and TRBJ2-7; no clear D. The starting material was peripheral blood, obtained 28 days after the second AZD1222 dose. The clonotype was recovered from an adult who received the AZD1222 COVID-19 vaccine. The CDR3, as DNA: TGTGCCAGCAGTTCCGGCGGTCTTCCCTACGAGCAGTACTTC. Its translation is CASSSGGLPYEQYF.